Shown below are 25 T cell receptor beta chains from a single sample sequenced in a study of identical twins. One entry per CDR3 protein results from TCRdb running MiXCR on the 5' RACE reads. The sample yields 540,000 or so distinct CDR3 sequences, about a fifth seen once. This sample was also put to use in a study of yellow fever vaccine responses in identical twins.

Specimen: CD4+ T cells sorted from blood. Receptor source: a woman between 18 and 29 years old in good health.

This clonotype was seen only a few times. The chain is built from TRBV12-3 or TRBV12-4 and TRBJ2-3; 7 positions agree with TRBD2. With 7 bases clipped from V and 2 bases from J, the junction kept 18 bases outside the gene matches. CDR3 length equals 18 residues. Here the CDR3 reads CASIPTGRGLFYTDTQYF. The CDR3 nucleotides read TGTGCCAGCATCCCAACGGGTAGGGGACTATTTTACACAGATACGCAGTATTTT.

This clonotype was found many times. The chain couples TRBV5-1 to TRBJ2-1, with 8 positions matching TRBD2. The trim removed 0 bases at V and 1 base at J, leaving 6 bases unmatched. Germline CDR1 SGHRS, CDR2 YFSETQ. The CDR3 is made up of 17 amino acids. The CDR3 spells CASSLVVAGRSYNEQFF. The CDR3 bases are TGCGCCAGCAGCTTGGTTGTAGCGGGGCGATCCTACAATGAGCAGTTCTTC.

The chain recombines TRBV6-4 with TRBJ2-5; perhaps TRBD2 as D (5 bases). V lost 7 bases to trimming and J lost 2 bases, with 14 bases between them. The CDR3 is 14 amino acids. In germline, CDR1 is MRHNA, CDR2 SNTAGT. CDR3 residues: CASNPWELQETQYF. The CDR3 bases are TGTGCCAGCAACCCCTGGGAGTTACAAGAGACCCAGTACTTC.

This clonotype appeared a few times. This chain uses TRBV19 with TRBJ2-6; tentative D call: TRBD1 (6 bases). The CDR3 spans 18 residues. Looked up from germline, CDR1 is LNHDA and CDR2 is SQIVND (reference sequence). The V and J ends lost 3 bases and 1 base respectively, with 16 bases between them. DNA of the CDR3: TGTGCCAGTAGTATGGGCGGACAGATGATGTCTGGGGCCAACGTCCTGACTTTC. This encodes CASSMGGQMMSGANVLTF.

In regard to this clonotype: An end of the junction differs from the germline gene, which may be a read error. The chain carries TRBV28 and TRBJ2-5, with D possibly being TRBD1 (5 bases). The germline CDR1 and CDR2 sequences are MDHEN and SYDVKM. This CDR3 comprises 14 residues. CDR3 in amino acids: CASGLSGSGETQYF. Here the CDR3 DNA reads TGTGCCAGCGGTTTGAGTGGGTCAGGGGAGACCCAGTACTTC.

The chain combines TRBV3-1 with TRBJ2-3; TRBD2 aligns across 9 bases. Germline trimming cut 1 base from V and 3 bases from J; bases unmatched to any gene: 8. The germline CDR1 and CDR2 sequences are LGHDT and YNNKEL (reference sequence). This CDR3 comprises 17 residues. CDR3 residues: CASSQGLAGVRTDTQYF. CDR3 DNA: TGTGCCAGCAGCCAAGGGTTAGCGGGAGTAAGGACAGATACGCAGTATTTT.

About this clonotype itself: A read error may account for a junction end that differs from germline. This chain links TRBV2 with TRBJ2-5, with 14 bases lining up with TRBD2. Looked up from germline, CDR1 is SNHLY and CDR2 is FYNNEI. The CDR3 runs to 13 residues. CDR3 region: CASRDPGLAGARF. The DNA of the CDR3 is TGTGCCAGCAGAGACCCGGGACTAGCGGGAGCCAGGTTC.

Ten or more counts support this clonotype. The gene calls are TRBV7-2 and TRBJ2-5; the D is unclear. Germline values: CDR1 SGHTA, CDR2 FQGNSA. V gave up 5 bases and J gave up 1 base, with 2 bases separating them. This CDR3 is built from 11 residues. The chain's CDR3 is CASSIQETQYF. The CDR3 DNA reads TGTGCCAGCAGCATCCAAGAGACCCAGTACTTC.

The sample holds a few counts of this clonotype. The chain combines TRBV12-3 or TRBV12-4 with TRBJ1-1, with 9 bases aligning to TRBD1. V lost 5 bases, J lost 5 bases, and 9 bases stayed unmatched. The CDR3 contains 15 residues. This CDR3 is CASSPGQGSWTEAFF. CDR3 coding DNA: TGTGCCAGCAGTCCCGGACAGGGGAGTTGGACTGAAGCTTTCTTT.

About this clonotype itself: A junction boundary mismatches the germline segment, possibly from a read error. CDR3 loop: CASSQTTGVSYNSPLHF. DNA of the CDR3: TGTGCCAGCAGCCAAACAACTGGGGTTTCCTATAACTCACCCCTCCACTTT. J is TRBJ1-6 and V is TRBV3-1; D not certain. The CDR3 contains 17 residues. In germline, CDR1 is LGHDT, CDR2 YNNKEL (reference sequence). Full variable domain (outside the CDR3, taken from reference TRBV3-1 and TRBJ1-6): DTAVSQTPKYLVTQMGNDKSIKCEQNLGHDTMYWYKQDSKKFLKIMFSYNNKELIINETVPNRFSPKSPDKAHLNLHINSLELGDSAVYFCASSQTTGVSYNSPLHFGNGTRLTVT.

In this sample, this clonotype turned up a few times. V gene TRBV5-1 combines with J gene TRBJ2-1, with a weak D call TRBD2 (7 bases). The CDR3 loop spans 13 amino acids. With 4 bases removed from V and 10 bases from J, the gap between germline ends came to 15 bases. Germline CDR1 SGHRS, CDR2 YFSETQ. This chain's CDR3 is CASSGTGGTEQFF. As DNA, the CDR3 is TGCGCCAGCAGCGGTACCGGGGGGACAGAGCAGTTCTTC.

V and J are TRBV27 and TRBJ1-5, with 9 positions matching TRBD1. This CDR3 spans 15 amino acids. CDR1 is MNHEY, CDR2 SMNVEV, per germline (reference sequence). V was pared by 11 bases and J by 0 bases, with 8 bases of the junction left unmatched. The CDR3 DNA sequence: TGTGCCGCGGGACAGGGCCACTATAGCAATCAGCCCCAGCATTTT. Translating it yields CAAGQGHYSNQPQHF.

This clonotype came up a few times. This chain joins TRBV12-3 or TRBV12-4 and TRBJ2-3; 9 nucleotides line up with TRBD2. CDR3 size: 16 residues. The V gene end was trimmed by 0 bases and the J gene end by 8 bases; junction bases not matched to a gene: 9. CDR3 protein: CASSLAFAGGPGTQYF. CDR3 DNA: TGTGCCAGCAGTTTAGCGTTTGCGGGGGGGCCGGGTACGCAGTATTTT.

The chain couples TRBV6-1 to TRBJ2-3; D uncertain. This CDR3 region has 15 residues. The V end was cut by 10 bases, the J end by 0 bases, with 17 bases between. CDR1 MNHNS and CDR2 SASEGT come from the germline V gene. CDR3 loop: CATQLGQISTDTQYF. The CDR3 nucleotides are TGTGCCACTCAGCTTGGGCAGATAAGCACAGATACGCAGTATTTT.

The V call is TRBV7-7, the J call TRBJ2-1; TRBD2 matches 12 bases. V trimming: 5 bases; J trimming: 5 bases; junction bases outside the gene matches: 10. This CDR3 is 17 amino acids long. Germline loops: CDR1 SSHAT, CDR2 FNYEAQ (reference sequence). This chain's CDR3 is CASSPGTSGFGDNEQFF. DNA for the CDR3: TGTGCCAGCAGCCCGGGGACTAGCGGGTTTGGAGACAATGAGCAGTTCTTC.

This clonotype occurred a few times. The rearrangement joins TRBV11-3 to TRBJ2-1; 9 bases line up with TRBD1. J gave up 3 bases and V 5 bases, and 11 bases lay outside the gene matches. This CDR3 spans 17 amino acids. Germline CDR1 is SGHNT and CDR2 is YENEEA. CDR3 bases: TGTGCCAGCAGCCCTCCCGGGACAGGGCTAGGCTACAATGAGCAGTTCTTC. Translating gives CASSPPGTGLGYNEQFF. Looking up the rest from reference TRBV11-3 and TRBJ2-1 gives the full variable domain: EAGVVQSPRYKIIEKKQPVAFWCNPISGHNTLYWYLQNLGQGPELLIRYENEEAVDDSQLPKDRFSAERLKGVDSTLKIQPAELGDSAVYLCASSPPGTGLGYNEQFFGPGTRLTVL.

The rearrangement links TRBV20-1 to TRBJ2-7; the match to TRBD1 covers 11 bases. Per germline, CDR1 DFQATT and CDR2 SNEGSKA (reference sequence). The CDR3 spans 13 residues. The V segment lost 5 bases and the J segment 5 bases; nucleotides outside the gene matches: 5. CDR3 protein: CSAPRTGGHEQYF. The CDR3, as DNA: TGCAGTGCTCCTCGGACAGGGGGCCACGAGCAGTACTTC.

V is TRBV20-1 and J is TRBJ1-6; possibly TRBD1 for D (5 bases). With 3 bases removed from V and 8 bases from J, the gap between germline ends came to 8 bases. CDR1 DFQATT and CDR2 SNEGSKA come from the germline V gene (reference sequence). There are 12 residues in the CDR3. This CDR3 reads CSASLGDSPLHF. DNA of the CDR3: TGCAGTGCTAGTTTGGGGGATTCACCCCTCCACTTT.

There are a few counts of this clonotype. V usage is TRBV3-1 and J usage is TRBJ2-7; D not certain. This CDR3 spans 17 amino acids. The V and J ends lost 3 bases and 4 bases respectively, with 22 bases between them. Germline CDR1 is LGHDT and CDR2 is YNNKEL (reference sequence). CDR3 coding DNA: TGTGCCAGCAGCCAGACCGTGTTGGGCGGCAAACTTTACGAGCAGTACTTC. Translation gives CASSQTVLGGKLYEQYF.

This clonotype was seen a few times. This chain links TRBV6-5 with TRBJ2-5; the D gene is possibly TRBD1 (5 bases). The CDR3 has 13 residues. Germline V CDR1 and CDR2: MNHEY, SVGAGI. The V end lost 2 bases, the J end lost 5 bases, and 9 bases lay between the germline ends. This chain's CDR3 is CASSYVPGETQYF. CDR3 in DNA: TGTGCCAGCAGTTACGTGCCAGGGGAGACCCAGTACTTC.

The chain joins TRBV20-1 to TRBJ2-7; TRBD2 is a possible D gene (6 bases). CDR3 length equals 14 residues. CDR1 and CDR2 (germline): DFQATT, SNEGSKA (reference sequence). Trimming removed 2 bases from V and 2 bases from J, with 13 bases in between. This chain's CDR3 is CSARRGTATYEQYF. CDR3 nucleotide sequence: TGCAGTGCTAGACGTGGGACTGCCACCTACGAGCAGTACTTC.

This clonotype came up a few times. The genes are TRBV15 and TRBJ2-3; the D gene is possibly TRBD1 (6 bases). The germline V gene has CDR1 LNHNV and CDR2 YYDKDF (reference sequence). The CDR3 is made up of 16 amino acids. V gave up 2 bases and J gave up 3 bases, with 15 bases separating them. In DNA, the CDR3 is TGTGCCACCAGCAGACCAGGGGTCGGTGCAACAGATACGCAGTATTTT. Its translation is CATSRPGVGATDTQYF.

The rearrangement uses TRBV6-5 and TRBJ2-2; D is ambiguous. The V and J ends lost 2 bases and 0 bases respectively, with 4 bases between them. Germline CDR1 reads MNHEY; CDR2 reads SVGAGI. The length of the CDR3 is 14 residues. CDR3 residues: CASSYDTNTGELFF. In DNA, the CDR3 is TGTGCCAGCAGTTACGACACGAACACCGGGGAGCTGTTTTTT.

The chain recombines TRBV12-3 or TRBV12-4 with TRBJ2-1; no reliable D call. With 5 bases removed from V and 5 bases from J, the gap between germline ends came to 16 bases. The CDR3 loop spans 15 amino acids. The CDR3 nucleotides read TGTGCCAGCAGTCCACGGTCGAGTAGCAACAATGAGCAGTTCTTC. This encodes CASSPRSSSNNEQFF.

This clonotype was seen only a few times. CDR3 nucleotide sequence: TGTGCCAGCAGCTTAGCGCGTAGAGGGGGGGGCGACGAGCAGTACTTC. Protein product: CASSLARRGGGDEQYF. The chain recombines TRBV7-8 with TRBJ2-7; D may be TRBD2 (7 bases). The CDR3 loop spans 16 amino acids. V shed 0 bases and J shed 5 bases, with 17 bases lying between them. Germline V gene lookup returns CDR1 SGHVS and CDR2 FQNEAQ.